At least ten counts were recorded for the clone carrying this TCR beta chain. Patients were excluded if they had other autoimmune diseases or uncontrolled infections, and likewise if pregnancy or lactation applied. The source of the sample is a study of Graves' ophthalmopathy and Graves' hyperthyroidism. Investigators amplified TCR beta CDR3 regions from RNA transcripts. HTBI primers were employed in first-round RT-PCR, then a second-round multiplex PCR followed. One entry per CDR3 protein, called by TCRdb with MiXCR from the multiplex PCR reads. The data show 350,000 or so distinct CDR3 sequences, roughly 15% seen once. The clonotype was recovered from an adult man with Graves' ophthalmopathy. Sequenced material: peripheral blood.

DNA for the CDR3: TGTGCCAGCAGCCCCCTGGTGGGGGCCGGGGAGCTGTTTTTT. It yields the protein CASSPLVGAGELFF. The chain recombines TRBV7-3 with TRBJ2-2; possibly TRBD1 or TRBD2 for D (5 bases each). V lost 5 bases to trimming and J lost 6 bases, with 13 bases between them. The length of the CDR3 is 14 residues. The germline V gene encodes CDR1 SGHTA and CDR2 FQGTGA.